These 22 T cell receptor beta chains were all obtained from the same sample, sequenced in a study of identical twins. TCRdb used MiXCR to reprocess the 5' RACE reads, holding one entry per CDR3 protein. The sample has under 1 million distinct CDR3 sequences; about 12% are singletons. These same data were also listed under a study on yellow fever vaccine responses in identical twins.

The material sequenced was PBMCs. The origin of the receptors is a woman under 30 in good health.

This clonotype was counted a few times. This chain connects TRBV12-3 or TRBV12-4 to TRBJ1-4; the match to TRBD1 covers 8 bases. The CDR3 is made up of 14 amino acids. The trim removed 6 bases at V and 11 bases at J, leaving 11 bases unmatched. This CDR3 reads CASSTTGALTKLFF. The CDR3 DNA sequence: TGTGCCAGCAGCACGACAGGGGCCCTCACGAAACTGTTTTTT.

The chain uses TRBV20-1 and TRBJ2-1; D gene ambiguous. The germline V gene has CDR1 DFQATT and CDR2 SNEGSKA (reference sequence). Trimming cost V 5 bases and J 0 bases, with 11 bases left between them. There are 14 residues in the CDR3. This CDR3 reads CSAPGRPSYNEQFF. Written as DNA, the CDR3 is TGCAGTGCTCCTGGTCGACCCTCCTACAATGAGCAGTTCTTC.

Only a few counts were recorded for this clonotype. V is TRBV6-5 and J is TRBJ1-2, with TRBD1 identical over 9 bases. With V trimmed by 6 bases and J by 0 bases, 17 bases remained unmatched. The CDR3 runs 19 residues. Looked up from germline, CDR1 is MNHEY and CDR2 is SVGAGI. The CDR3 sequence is CASRLLPPLTGGSNYGYTF. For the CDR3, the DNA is TGTGCCAGCAGATTACTACCCCCATTGACAGGGGGTTCTAACTATGGCTACACCTTC.

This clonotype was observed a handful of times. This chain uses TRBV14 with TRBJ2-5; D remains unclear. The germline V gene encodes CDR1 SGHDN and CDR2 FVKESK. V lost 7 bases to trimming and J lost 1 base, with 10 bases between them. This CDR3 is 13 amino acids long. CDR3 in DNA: TGTGCCAGCAACGCACTGGCCCAAGAGACCCAGTACTTC. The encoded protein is CASNALAQETQYF.

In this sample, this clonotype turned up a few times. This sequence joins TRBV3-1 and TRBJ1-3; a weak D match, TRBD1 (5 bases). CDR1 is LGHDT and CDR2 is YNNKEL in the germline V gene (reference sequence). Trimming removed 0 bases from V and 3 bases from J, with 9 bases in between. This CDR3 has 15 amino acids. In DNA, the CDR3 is TGTGCCAGCAGCCAAGAATGGGGGGTTGGAAACACCATATATTTT. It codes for CASSQEWGVGNTIYF.

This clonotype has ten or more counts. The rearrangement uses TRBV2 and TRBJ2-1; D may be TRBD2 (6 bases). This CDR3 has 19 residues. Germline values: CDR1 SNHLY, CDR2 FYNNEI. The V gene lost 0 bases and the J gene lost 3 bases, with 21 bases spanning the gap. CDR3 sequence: CASSEALVLAPFNYNEQFF. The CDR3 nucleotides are TGTGCCAGCAGTGAAGCGCTGGTCCTAGCGCCCTTTAACTACAATGAGCAGTTCTTC.

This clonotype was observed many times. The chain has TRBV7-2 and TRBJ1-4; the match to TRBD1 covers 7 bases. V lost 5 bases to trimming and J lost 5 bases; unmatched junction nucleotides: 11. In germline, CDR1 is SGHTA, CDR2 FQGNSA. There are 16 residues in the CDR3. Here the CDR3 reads CASSLNPGQLNEKLFF. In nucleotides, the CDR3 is TGTGCCAGCAGCCTCAATCCGGGACAGTTGAATGAAAAACTGTTTTTT.

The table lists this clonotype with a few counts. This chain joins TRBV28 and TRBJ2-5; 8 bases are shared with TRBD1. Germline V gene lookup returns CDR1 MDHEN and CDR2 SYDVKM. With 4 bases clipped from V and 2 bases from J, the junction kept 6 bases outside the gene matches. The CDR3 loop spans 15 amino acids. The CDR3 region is CASSWGTGLQETQYF. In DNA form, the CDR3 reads TGTGCCAGCAGTTGGGGGACAGGCCTACAAGAGACCCAGTACTTC.

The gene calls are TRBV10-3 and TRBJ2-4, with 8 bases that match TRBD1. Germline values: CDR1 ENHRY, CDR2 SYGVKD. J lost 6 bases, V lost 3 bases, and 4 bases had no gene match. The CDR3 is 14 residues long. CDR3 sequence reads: CAISETGGRNIQYF. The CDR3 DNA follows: TGTGCCATCAGTGAAACAGGGGGTAGAAACATTCAGTACTTC.

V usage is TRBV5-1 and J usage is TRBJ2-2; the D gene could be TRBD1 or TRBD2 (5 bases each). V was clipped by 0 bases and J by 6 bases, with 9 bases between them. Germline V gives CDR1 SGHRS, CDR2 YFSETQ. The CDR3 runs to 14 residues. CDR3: CASSLEGPPGELFF. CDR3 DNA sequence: TGCGCCAGCAGCTTGGAGGGACCCCCCGGGGAGCTGTTTTTT.

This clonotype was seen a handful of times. CDR3: CASSFRGLAGVDEQYF. The CDR3 DNA follows: TGCGCCAGCAGCTTTCGGGGGCTAGCGGGAGTGGATGAGCAGTACTTC. The gene calls are TRBV5-1 and TRBJ2-7, with TRBD2 identical over 10 bases. V lost 2 bases to trimming and J lost 7 bases; unmatched junction nucleotides: 12. Germline-derived CDR1 and CDR2 are SGHRS and YFSETQ. The length of the CDR3 is 16 residues.

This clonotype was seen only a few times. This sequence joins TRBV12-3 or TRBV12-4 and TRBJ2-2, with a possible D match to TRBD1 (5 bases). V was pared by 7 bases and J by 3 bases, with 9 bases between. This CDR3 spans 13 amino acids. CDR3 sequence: CASTLGHTGELFF. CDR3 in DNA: TGTGCCAGCACCTTGGGGCACACCGGGGAGCTGTTTTTT.

The CDR3 is CASSYGPGTNTGELFF. CDR3 sequence (DNA): TGTGCCAGCAGTTACGGTCCGGGGACGAACACCGGGGAGCTGTTTTTT. This chain uses TRBV6-5 with TRBJ2-2; possibly TRBD2 for D (5 bases). This CDR3 contains 16 residues. Trimming stripped 2 bases from V and 0 bases from J, with 10 bases between. Germline V gives CDR1 MNHEY, CDR2 SVGAGI.

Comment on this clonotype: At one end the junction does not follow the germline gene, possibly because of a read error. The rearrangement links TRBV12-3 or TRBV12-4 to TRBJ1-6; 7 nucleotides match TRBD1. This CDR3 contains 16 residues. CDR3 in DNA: TGTGTCAGCAGTTACAGGGGAAGCTCCTATAATTCACCCCTCCACTTT. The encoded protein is CVSSYRGSSYNSPLHF.

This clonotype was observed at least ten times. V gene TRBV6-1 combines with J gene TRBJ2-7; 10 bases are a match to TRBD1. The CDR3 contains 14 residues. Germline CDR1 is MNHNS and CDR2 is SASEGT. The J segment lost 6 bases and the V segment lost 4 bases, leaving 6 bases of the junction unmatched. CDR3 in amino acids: CASSAGTGVSEQYV. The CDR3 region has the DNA TGTGCCAGCAGTGCCGGGACAGGGGTTAGCGAGCAGTACGTC.

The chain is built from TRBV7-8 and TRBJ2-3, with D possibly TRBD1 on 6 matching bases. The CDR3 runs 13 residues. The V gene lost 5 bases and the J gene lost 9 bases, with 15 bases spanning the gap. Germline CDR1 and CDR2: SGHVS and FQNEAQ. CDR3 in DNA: TGTGCCAGCAGCGGAGCAACAGGGAACACGCAGTATTTT. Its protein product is CASSGATGNTQYF. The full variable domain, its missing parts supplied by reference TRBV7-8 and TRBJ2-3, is GAGVSQSPRYKVAKRGQDVALRCDPISGHVSLFWYQQALGQGPEFLTYFQNEAQLDKSGLPSDRFFAERPEGSVSTLKIQRTQQEDSAVYLCASSGATGNTQYFGPGTRLTVL.

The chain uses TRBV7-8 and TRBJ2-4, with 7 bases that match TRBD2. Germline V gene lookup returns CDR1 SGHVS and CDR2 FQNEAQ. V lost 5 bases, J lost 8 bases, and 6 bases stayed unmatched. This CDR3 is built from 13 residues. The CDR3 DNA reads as TGTGCCAGCAGCCTGGGGAGGGGCGACATTCAGTACTTC. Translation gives CASSLGRGDIQYF.

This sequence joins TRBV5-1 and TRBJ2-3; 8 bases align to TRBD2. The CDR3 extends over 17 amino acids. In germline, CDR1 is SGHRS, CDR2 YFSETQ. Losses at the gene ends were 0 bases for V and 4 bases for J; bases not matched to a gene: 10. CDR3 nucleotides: TGCGCCAGCAGCTTGGGAACCGGGACTAGTGGTTCAGATACGCAGTATTTT. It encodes CASSLGTGTSGSDTQYF.

CDR3 nucleotide sequence: TGCGCCAGCAGCTTGGTTGGGGGGGCGATGAACACTGAAGCTTTCTTT. As protein: CASSLVGGAMNTEAFF. The chain employs TRBV5-1 and TRBJ1-1; TRBD1 might be the D (6 bases). CDR3 length equals 16 residues. The germline V gene encodes CDR1 SGHRS and CDR2 YFSETQ. Trimming shortened V by 0 bases and J by 0 bases, and 12 bases separated the two germline ends. Based on the CDR3 plus reference TRBV5-1 and TRBJ1-1, the full variable domain is KAGVTQTPRYLIKTRGQQVTLSCSPISGHRSVSWYQQTPGQGLQFLFEYFSETQRNKGNFPGRFSGRQFSNSRSEMNVSTLELGDSALYLCASSLVGGAMNTEAFFGQGTRLTVV.

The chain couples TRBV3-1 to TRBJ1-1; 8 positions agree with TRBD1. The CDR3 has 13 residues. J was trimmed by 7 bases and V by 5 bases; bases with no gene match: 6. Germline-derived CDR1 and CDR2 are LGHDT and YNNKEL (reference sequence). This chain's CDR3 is CASSGRQGNEAFF. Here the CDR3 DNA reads TGTGCCAGCAGCGGGCGACAGGGGAATGAAGCTTTCTTT.

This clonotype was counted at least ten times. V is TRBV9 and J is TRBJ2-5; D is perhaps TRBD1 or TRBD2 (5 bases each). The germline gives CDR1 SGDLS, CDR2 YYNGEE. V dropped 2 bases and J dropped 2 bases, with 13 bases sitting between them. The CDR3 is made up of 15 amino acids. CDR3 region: CASSVGTEVQETQYF. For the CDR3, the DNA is TGTGCCAGCAGCGTGGGGACGGAGGTTCAAGAGACCCAGTACTTC.

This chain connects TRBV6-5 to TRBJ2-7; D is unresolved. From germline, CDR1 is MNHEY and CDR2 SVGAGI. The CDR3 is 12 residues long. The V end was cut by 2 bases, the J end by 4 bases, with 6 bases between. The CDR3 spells CASSYDKYEQYV. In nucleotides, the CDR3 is TGTGCCAGCAGTTACGACAAATACGAGCAGTACGTC.